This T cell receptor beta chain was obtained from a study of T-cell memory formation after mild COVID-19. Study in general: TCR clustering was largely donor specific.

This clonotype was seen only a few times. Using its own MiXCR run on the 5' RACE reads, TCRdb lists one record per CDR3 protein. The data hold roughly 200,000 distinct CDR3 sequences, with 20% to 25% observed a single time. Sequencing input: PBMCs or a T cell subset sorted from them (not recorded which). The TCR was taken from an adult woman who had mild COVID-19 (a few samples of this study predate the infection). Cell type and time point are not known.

CDR3 nucleotides: TGTGCCAGCAGTGGCGGACAGGGCGACACTGAAGCTTTCTTT. It is translated as CASSGGQGDTEAFF. The V call is TRBV12-3 or TRBV12-4, the J call TRBJ1-1; 8 bases line up with TRBD1. The V segment lost 5 bases and the J segment 3 bases; nucleotides outside the gene matches: 5. The CDR3 spans 14 residues.